This T cell receptor beta chain emerged from a study of OX40 agonist ivuxolimab in advanced cancers. Study findings and constraints: In the 0.1 to 3.0 mg/kg range, CD4+ and CD8+ blood T cells had expanded clonally by week 6.

On this clone itself: Its antigen is not known. Relative to the germline gene, one junction end is altered; a read error may explain this.

The CDR3 is made up of 13 amino acids. CDR1 LGHNT and CDR2 FRNRAP come from the germline V gene. Clones were read by immunoSEQ multiplex PCR, and TCRdb kept only the in-frame ones, dropping some. The repertoire consists of 65,000 to 95,000 clones, with 70% to 90% occurring once and the leading ten covering over 3%. V and J are TRBV12-5 and TRBJ1-3; 7 bases agree with TRBD1. Specimen: CD4+ or CD8+ T cells sorted from blood, collected in a trial of the OX40 agonist ivuxolimab. The receptor was isolated from an adult with an advanced solid tumor such as melanoma, head and neck, liver or kidney cancer. The DNA for the CDR3 is TGTGCTAGTGGTTTGGCGACAGGGTCGATACTGAGTTTT. This gives the protein CASGLATGSILSF.